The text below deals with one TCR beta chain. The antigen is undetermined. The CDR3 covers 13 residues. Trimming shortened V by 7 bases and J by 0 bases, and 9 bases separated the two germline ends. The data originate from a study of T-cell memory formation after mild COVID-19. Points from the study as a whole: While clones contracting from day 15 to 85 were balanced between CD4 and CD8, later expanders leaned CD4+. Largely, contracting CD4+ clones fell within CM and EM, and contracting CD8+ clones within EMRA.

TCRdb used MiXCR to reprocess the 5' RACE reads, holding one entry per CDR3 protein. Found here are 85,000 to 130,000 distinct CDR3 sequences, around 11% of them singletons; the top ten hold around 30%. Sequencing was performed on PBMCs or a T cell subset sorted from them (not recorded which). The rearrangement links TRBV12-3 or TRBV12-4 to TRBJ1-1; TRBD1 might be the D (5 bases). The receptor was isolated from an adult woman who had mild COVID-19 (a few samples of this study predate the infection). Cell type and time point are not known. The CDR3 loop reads CASKKGVNTEAFF. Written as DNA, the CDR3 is TGTGCCAGCAAAAAAGGGGTGAACACTGAAGCTTTCTTT.